These 8 T cell receptor beta chains were sequenced from one sample in a study of spatial heterogeneity in lung cancer. The sample's time point: sample taken at primary tumor resection. TCRdb used MiXCR to reprocess the 5' RACE reads, holding one entry per CDR3 protein. The data contain about 92,000 distinct CDR3 sequences, 9.5% to 15% of them seen just once; the ten biggest clones take up more than 40%. Specimen: PBMCs, collected at surgery. All receptors derive from a male donor with early-stage non-small cell lung cancer.

This clonotype has just a few counts. J is TRBJ2-2 and V is TRBV5-6; D call uncertain. The CDR3 spans 12 residues. Between the trimmed V and J ends, which lost 5 bases and 1 base, there was a span of 3 bases. The germline V gene encodes CDR1 SGHDT and CDR2 YYEEEE. The CDR3 DNA reads TGTGCCAGCAGAGTGAACACCGGGGAGCTGTTTTTT. Translating it yields CASRVNTGELFF.

This chain connects TRBV5-5 to TRBJ1-2; D might be TRBD1 (5 bases). CDR3 length: 15 amino acids. V was cut by 0 bases and J by 5 bases, with 14 bases left in between. The germline CDR1 and CDR2 sequences are SGHKS and YYEKEE (reference sequence). CDR3 in amino acids: CASSLAGGEWYGYTF. The CDR3, as DNA: TGTGCCAGCAGCTTGGCTGGGGGAGAGTGGTATGGCTACACCTTC.

DNA for the CDR3: TGCGCCAGCAGCCAAGTAAGGCAGGCCCCCCTGACTAATGAAAAACTGTTTTTT. This encodes CASSQVRQAPLTNEKLFF. This chain joins TRBV4-1 and TRBJ1-4; no reliable D call. The CDR3 loop spans 18 amino acids. V lost 1 base to trimming and J lost 2 bases, with 17 bases between them. The germline V gene encodes CDR1 MGHRA and CDR2 YSYEKL.

Only a few counts were recorded for this clonotype. The rearrangement links TRBV7-2 to TRBJ2-1, with D possibly matching TRBD2 (5 bases). The CDR3 totals 13 residues. The germline V gene has CDR1 SGHTA and CDR2 FQGNSA. V gave up 3 bases and J gave up 9 bases, with 12 bases separating them. The CDR3 nucleotides are TGTGCCAGCAGCTTGGCTCTAGCAATTGAGCAGTTCTTC. This gives the protein CASSLALAIEQFF. Full variable domain (outside the CDR3, taken from reference TRBV7-2 and TRBJ2-1): GAGVSQSPSNKVTEKGKDVELRCDPISGHTALYWYRQSLGQGLEFLIYFQGNSAPDKSGLPSDRFSAERTGGSVSTLTIQRTQQEDSAVYLCASSLALAIEQFFGPGTRLTVL.

This clonotype occurred a few times. This chain connects TRBV12-3 or TRBV12-4 to TRBJ2-7; D is possibly TRBD1 (6 bases). The CDR3 consists of 14 residues. Trimming pared 6 bases from V and 0 bases from J, leaving 12 bases between. CDR3 DNA: TGTGCCAGCAGAGGACAGCCTAGCTCCTACGAGCAGTACTTC. Translating gives CASRGQPSSYEQYF.

This clonotype came up a few times. CDR3 amino acids: CASSYSPLELNSNQPQHF. The DNA of the CDR3 is TGTGCCAGCAGTTACAGTCCCCTAGAACTAAATAGCAATCAGCCCCAGCATTTT. V gene TRBV28 combines with J gene TRBJ1-5; D unresolved. The CDR3 consists of 18 residues. CDR1 MDHEN and CDR2 SYDVKM come from the germline V gene. V was clipped by 4 bases and J by 0 bases, with 19 bases between them.

The CDR3 reads CASSPVRANTGELFF. The DNA of the CDR3 is TGTGCCAGCAGCCCTGTCCGGGCGAACACCGGGGAGCTGTTTTTT. The chain recombines TRBV3-1 with TRBJ2-2; D remains ambiguous. Looked up from germline, CDR1 is LGHDT and CDR2 is YNNKEL (reference sequence). The ends were cut back, 4 bases at V and 0 bases at J, with 9 bases in the middle. This CDR3 contains 15 residues.

There are a few counts of this clonotype. The V and J genes are TRBV2 and TRBJ2-5, with TRBD1 identical over 9 bases. CDR1 and CDR2 (germline): SNHLY, FYNNEI. The V segment lost 6 bases and the J segment 5 bases; nucleotides outside the gene matches: 10. CDR3 size: 15 residues. CDR3 region: CASSQQTGGRETQYF. For the CDR3, the DNA is TGTGCCAGCAGCCAGCAAACAGGGGGCAGGGAGACCCAGTACTTC.